This T cell receptor beta chain was identified during a study of T cell changes during pregnancy in multiple sclerosis. Profiling relied on immunoSEQ multiplex PCR, and the TCRdb table lists in-frame clones only, not all of them. Of roughly 75,000 clones in the sample, 85% to 95% are singletons; the top ten hold less than 2%. This clonotype originated in a female donor in good health, enrolled as a control in a pregnancy study. The sample was peripheral blood, taken in the third trimester of pregnancy.

CDR3 in DNA: TGTGCCAGCAGTTCCTACGTAGGAGTCGGGGAGCTGTTTTTT. It translates to CASSSYVGVGELFF. The V and J genes are TRBV27 and TRBJ2-2; D remains unclear. Germline V CDR1 and CDR2: MNHEY, SMNVEV (reference sequence). Deletions cut 4 bases from V and 7 bases from J, with 13 bases between. CDR3 size: 14 residues.